Sequencing of this TCR beta chain was carried out in a study of T cells expressing NK-cell markers. Turning to the study itself: CD3+CD56+NKG2C+, CD3+CD56+NKG2C- and CD3+CD56-NKG2C+ T cells, once sorted, supplied the TCR beta repertoires. HCMV seropositivity marked seven of the eight sequenced donors; one was seronegative. Points from the study as a whole: Roughly 1.0-7.0% of CD8+ T cells in several donors belonged to dominant NKG2C+ clonotypes.

The CDR3 has 12 residues. Germline assignment: CDR1 SGHRS and CDR2 YFSETQ. Points on this clonotype: Its target is unknown.

TCRdb re-called the 5' RACE reads and shows each CDR3 protein once, DNA omitted. The sample holds about 460,000 distinct CDR3 sequences. Sequenced: blood T cells: a sorted CD56 or NKG2C T cell subset, CD4+ or CD8+ T cells, or bulk PBMC T cells (not recorded which). This receptor was identified in a woman aged 45 to 65 in good health. J is TRBJ2-7 and V is TRBV5-1; TCRdb names TRBD1, which stays unverified in the absence of DNA. The CDR3 loop reads CASSVGQFEQYF.